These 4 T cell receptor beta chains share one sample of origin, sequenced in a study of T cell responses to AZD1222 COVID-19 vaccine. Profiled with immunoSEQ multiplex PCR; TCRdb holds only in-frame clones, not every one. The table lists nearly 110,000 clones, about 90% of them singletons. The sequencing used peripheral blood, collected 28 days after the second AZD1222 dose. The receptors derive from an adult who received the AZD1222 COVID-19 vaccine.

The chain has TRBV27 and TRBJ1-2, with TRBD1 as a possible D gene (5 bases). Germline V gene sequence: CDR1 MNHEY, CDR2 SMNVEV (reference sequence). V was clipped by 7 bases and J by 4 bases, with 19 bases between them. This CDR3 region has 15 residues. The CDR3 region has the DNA TGTGCCAGCACTACATTTAACACAGGACTCTATGGCTACACCTTC. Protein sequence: CASTTFNTGLYGYTF.

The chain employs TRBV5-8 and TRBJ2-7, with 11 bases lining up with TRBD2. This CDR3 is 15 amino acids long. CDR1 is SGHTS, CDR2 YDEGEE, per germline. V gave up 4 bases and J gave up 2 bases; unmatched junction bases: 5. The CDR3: CASSPGTSGTYEQYF. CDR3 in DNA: TGTGCCAGCAGCCCCGGGACTAGCGGTACCTACGAGCAGTACTTC. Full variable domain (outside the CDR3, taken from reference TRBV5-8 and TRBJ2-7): EAGVTQSPTHLIKTRGQQATLRCSPISGHTSVYWYQQALGLGLQFLLWYDEGEERNRGNFPPRFSGRQFPNYSSELNVNALELEDSALYLCASSPGTSGTYEQYFGPGTRLTVT.

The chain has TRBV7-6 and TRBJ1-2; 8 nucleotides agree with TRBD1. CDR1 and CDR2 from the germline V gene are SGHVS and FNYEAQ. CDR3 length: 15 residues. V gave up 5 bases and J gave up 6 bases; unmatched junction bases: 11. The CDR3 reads CASSPRLTGEDGYTF. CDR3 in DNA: TGTGCCAGCAGCCCTCGATTGACAGGGGAAGATGGCTACACCTTC.

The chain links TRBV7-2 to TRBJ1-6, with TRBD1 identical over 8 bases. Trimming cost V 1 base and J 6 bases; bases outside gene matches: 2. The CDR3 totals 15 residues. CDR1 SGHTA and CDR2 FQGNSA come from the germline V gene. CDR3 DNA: TGTGCCAGCAGCTTAGACAGGGGGATTAATTCACCCCTCCACTTT. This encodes CASSLDRGINSPLHF. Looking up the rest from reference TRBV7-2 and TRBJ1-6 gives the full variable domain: GAGVSQSPSNKVTEKGKDVELRCDPISGHTALYWYRQSLGQGLEFLIYFQGNSAPDKSGLPSDRFSAERTGGSVSTLTIQRTQQEDSAVYLCASSLDRGINSPLHFGNGTRLTVT.